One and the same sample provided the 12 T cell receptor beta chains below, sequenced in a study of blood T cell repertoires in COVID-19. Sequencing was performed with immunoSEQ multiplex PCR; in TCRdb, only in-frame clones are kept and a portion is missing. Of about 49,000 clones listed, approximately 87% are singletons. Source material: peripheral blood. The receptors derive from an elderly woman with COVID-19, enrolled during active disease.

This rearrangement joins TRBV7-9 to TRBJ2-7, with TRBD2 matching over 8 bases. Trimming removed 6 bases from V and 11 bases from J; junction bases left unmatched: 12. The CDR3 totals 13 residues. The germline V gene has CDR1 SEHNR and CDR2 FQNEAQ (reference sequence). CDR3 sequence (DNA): TGTGCCAGCAGGAGGGCGGGAGGACAGTGGGAGTACTTC. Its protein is CASRRAGGQWEYF.

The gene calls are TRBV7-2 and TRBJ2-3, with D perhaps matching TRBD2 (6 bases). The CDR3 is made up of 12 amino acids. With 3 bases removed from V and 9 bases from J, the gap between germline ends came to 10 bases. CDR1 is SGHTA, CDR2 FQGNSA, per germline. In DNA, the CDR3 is TGTGCCAGCAGCTTGGAGGGATTCACGCAGTATTTT. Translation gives CASSLEGFTQYF.

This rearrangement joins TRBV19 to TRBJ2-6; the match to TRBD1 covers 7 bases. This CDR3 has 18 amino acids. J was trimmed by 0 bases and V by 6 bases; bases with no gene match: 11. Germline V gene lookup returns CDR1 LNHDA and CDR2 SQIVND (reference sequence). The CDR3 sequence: CASSLTGTAFSGANVLTF. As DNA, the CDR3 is TGTGCCAGTAGCCTTACCGGGACAGCCTTCTCTGGGGCCAACGTCCTGACTTTC.

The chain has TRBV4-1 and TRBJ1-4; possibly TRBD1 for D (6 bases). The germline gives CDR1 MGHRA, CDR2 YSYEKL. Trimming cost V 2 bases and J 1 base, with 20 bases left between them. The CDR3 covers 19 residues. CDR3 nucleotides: TGCGCCAGCAGCCAATCGGGCGGGGGACTCAGGGGAACTAATGAAAAACTGTTTTTT. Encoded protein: CASSQSGGGLRGTNEKLFF.

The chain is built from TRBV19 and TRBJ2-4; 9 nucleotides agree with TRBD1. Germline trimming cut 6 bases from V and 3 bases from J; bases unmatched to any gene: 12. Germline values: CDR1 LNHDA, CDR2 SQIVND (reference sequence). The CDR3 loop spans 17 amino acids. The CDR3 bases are TGTGCCAGTAGAGCCCCCGGGACAGGGCAGGGCAAAAACATTCAGTACTTC. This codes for CASRAPGTGQGKNIQYF.

The chain's CDR3 is CASSFRGAKNIQYF. As DNA, the CDR3 is TGTGCCAGTAGTTTCAGGGGGGCCAAAAACATTCAGTACTTC. The rearrangement links TRBV19 to TRBJ2-4; TRBD1 aligns across 7 bases. Germline assignment: CDR1 LNHDA and CDR2 SQIVND (reference sequence). The V gene end was trimmed by 5 bases and the J gene end by 1 base; junction bases not matched to a gene: 2. This CDR3 is built from 14 residues.

The CDR3 sequence is CASSPTGRQTDTQYF. The CDR3 bases are TGTGCCAGCTCACCTACCGGTCGACAGACAGATACGCAGTATTTT. The chain has TRBV18 and TRBJ2-3; TRBD1 might be the D (5 bases). The CDR3 is made up of 15 amino acids. V was shortened by 3 bases and J by 3 bases, with 13 bases between the two germline ends. CDR1 is KGHSH, CDR2 LQKENI, per germline.

The CDR3, as DNA: TGTGCCAGCTCACCACTTCCGCGGAATACTAATGAAAAACTGTTTTTT. Translating it yields CASSPLPRNTNEKLFF. The rearrangement links TRBV18 to TRBJ1-4; D is uncertain. Germline CDR1 KGHSH, CDR2 LQKENI. CDR3 length: 16 amino acids. Between the trimmed V and J ends, which lost 1 base and 2 bases, there was a span of 11 bases.

The CDR3 loop reads CASSPSRDRVNEQYF. The DNA of the CDR3 is TGTGCCAGCTCCCCCAGCCGAGACAGGGTAAACGAGCAGTACTTC. The chain links TRBV18 to TRBJ2-7; 7 nucleotides agree with TRBD1. Losses at the gene ends were 6 bases for V and 5 bases for J; bases not matched to a gene: 13. The germline CDR1 and CDR2 sequences are KGHSH and LQKENI. The length of the CDR3 is 15 residues.

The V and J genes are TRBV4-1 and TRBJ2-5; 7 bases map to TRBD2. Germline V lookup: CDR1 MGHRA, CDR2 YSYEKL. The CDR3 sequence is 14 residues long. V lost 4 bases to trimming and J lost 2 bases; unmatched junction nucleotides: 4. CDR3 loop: CASSPSGVQETQYF. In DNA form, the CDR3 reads TGCGCCAGCAGCCCAAGCGGGGTTCAAGAGACCCAGTACTTC.

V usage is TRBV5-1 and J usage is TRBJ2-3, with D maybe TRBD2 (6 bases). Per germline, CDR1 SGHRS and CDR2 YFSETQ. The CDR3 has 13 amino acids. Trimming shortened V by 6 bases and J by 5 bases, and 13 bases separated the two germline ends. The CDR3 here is CASTAGRVDTQYF. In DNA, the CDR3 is TGCGCCAGCACCGCGGGAAGGGTAGATACGCAGTATTTT. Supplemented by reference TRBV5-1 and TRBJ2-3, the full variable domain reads KAGVTQTPRYLIKTRGQQVTLSCSPISGHRSVSWYQQTPGQGLQFLFEYFSETQRNKGNFPGRFSGRQFSNSRSEMNVSTLELGDSALYLCASTAGRVDTQYFGPGTRLTVL.

CDR3 residues: CASSRQGGPDTQYF. The CDR3 DNA is TGTGCCAGCAGTAGACAGGGAGGTCCAGATACGCAGTATTTT. This rearrangement joins TRBV28 to TRBJ2-3, with D perhaps matching TRBD1 (7 bases). Germline V gene sequence: CDR1 MDHEN, CDR2 SYDVKM. The CDR3 consists of 14 residues. Between the trimmed V and J ends, which lost 5 bases and 4 bases, there was a span of 13 bases.